The clone carrying this TCR beta chain was seen a few times. Its antigen is not known. The data belong to a study of beta chain features in type 1 diabetes. Broader study findings: Among type 1 diabetes patients, VDJ junctions had fewer insertions and more deletions.

This CDR3 region has 13 residues. Per the germline V gene, CDR1 is SQVTM and CDR2 is ANQGSEA. V gave up 4 bases and J gave up 5 bases, with 11 bases separating them. The whole isolated RNA underwent reverse transcription, so sequencing captured expressed TCRB transcripts. The protocol was immunoSEQ multiplex PCR, while the TCRdb copy is restricted to in-frame clones and leaves out a portion. Of 150,000 or so clones detected, about 44% appear once; the ten largest clones hold around 0.42%. The chain has TRBV29-1 and TRBJ1-4; possibly TRBD1 for D (6 bases). The sequencing input was Tregs from blood. The receptor's source is a man younger than 35 in good health. The CDR3 sequence is CSVGGGPNEKLFF. The CDR3 DNA sequence: TGCAGCGTTGGAGGGGGTCCCAATGAAAAACTGTTTTTT.